This T cell receptor (beta chain) comes out of a study of blood T cells in healthy people across ages. V was pared by 3 bases and J by 6 bases, with 11 bases between. This CDR3 is built from 13 residues. Sample-barcoded 5' priming and a J-beta primer mix drove a second PCR of about 7 to 11 cycles. TCRdb reprocessed the 5' RACE reads via MiXCR and lists one record per CDR3 protein. The sample includes around 1.7 million distinct CDR3 sequences, roughly 27% seen only once; the top ten take 7% to 9%. The origin of this receptor is a woman aged 25 to 39 in good health. This chain uses TRBV12-3 or TRBV12-4 with TRBJ1-2; D gene unclear. Sequenced sample: blood. The CDR3 loop reads CASSLSVGNGYTF. Written as DNA, the CDR3 is TGTGCCAGCAGTTTGTCTGTGGGGAATGGCTACACCTTC.